The entry that follows covers one T cell receptor (beta chain) sequence. The sample comes from a study of blood T cell repertoires in COVID-19. In the study overall: PBMCs, B-cell-depleted T cells, or T cells were the source of the cDNA or gDNA that made up the material.

V was shortened by 1 base and J by 3 bases, with 11 bases between the two germline ends. The germline V gene has CDR1 SGDLS and CDR2 YYNGEE. CDR3 length equals 15 residues. Seattle enrolled patients during active infection and tracked them longitudinally. Original handling: Estimation of nucleated cell counts relied on the amplification of reference gene primers. Profiled with immunoSEQ multiplex PCR; TCRdb holds only in-frame clones, not every one. V and J calls plus clone size are reproduced from that table; the DNA served to infer D and trimming. The sample consists of a few hundred thousand clones, roughly 88% of them appearing once.

Specimen: peripheral blood. This receptor was taken from a woman between 65 and 79 years old with COVID-19, enrolled during active disease. The rearrangement links TRBV9 to TRBJ1-5; no definite D call. CDR3 region: CASSVSPSPNQPQHF. As DNA, the CDR3 is TGTGCCAGCAGCGTATCCCCCAGTCCCAATCAGCCCCAGCATTTT.